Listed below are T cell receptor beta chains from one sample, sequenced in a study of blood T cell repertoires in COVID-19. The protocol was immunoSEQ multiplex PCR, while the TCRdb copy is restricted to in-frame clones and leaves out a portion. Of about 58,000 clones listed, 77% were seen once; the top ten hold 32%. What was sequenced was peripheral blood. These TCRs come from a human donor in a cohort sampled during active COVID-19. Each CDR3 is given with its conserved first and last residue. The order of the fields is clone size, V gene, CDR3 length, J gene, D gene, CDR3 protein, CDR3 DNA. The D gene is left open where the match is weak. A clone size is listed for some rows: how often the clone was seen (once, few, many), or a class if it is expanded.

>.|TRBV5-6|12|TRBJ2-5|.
CASSLTQETQYF
TGTGCCAGCAGCTTAACTCAAGAGACCCAGTACTTC
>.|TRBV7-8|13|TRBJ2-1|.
CASSFPSSDEQFF
TGTGCCAGCAGCTTCCCGTCAAGCGATGAGCAGTTCTTC
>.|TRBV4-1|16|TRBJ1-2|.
CASSHRGGNPMEGYTF
TGCGCCAGCAGCCACCGCGGGGGGAACCCTATGGAGGGCTACACCTTC
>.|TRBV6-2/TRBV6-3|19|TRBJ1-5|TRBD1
CASSYGRGTGVYSNQPQHF
TGTGCCAGCAGTTACGGGCGGGGGACAGGGGTTTATAGCAATCAGCCCCAGCATTTT
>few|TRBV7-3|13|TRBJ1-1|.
CASSGRGNTEAFF
TGTGCCAGCAGCGGGAGGGGGAACACTGAAGCTTTCTTT
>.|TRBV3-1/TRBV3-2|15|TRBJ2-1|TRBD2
CASSQDAGGHNEQFF
TGTGCCAGCAGCCAAGACGCGGGAGGGCACAATGAGCAGTTCTTC
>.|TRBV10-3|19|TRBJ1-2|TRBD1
CAITSSQDRAVLANYGYTF
TGTGCCATCACCTCATCCCAGGACAGGGCCGTGTTAGCTAACTATGGCTACACCTTC
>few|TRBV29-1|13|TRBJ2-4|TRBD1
CSAVGDRGNIQYF
TGCAGCGCCGTCGGGGACAGGGGAAACATTCAGTACTTC
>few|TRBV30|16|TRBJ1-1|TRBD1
CAWSGGRGRTNTEAFF
TGTGCCTGGAGTGGAGGCAGGGGGCGAACGAACACTGAAGCTTTCTTT
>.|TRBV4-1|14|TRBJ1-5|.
CASSQESSGRPQHF
TGCGCCAGCAGCCAAGAGAGTTCGGGGAGGCCCCAGCATTTT
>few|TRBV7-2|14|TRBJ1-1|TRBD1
CASSLDRGTTEAFF
TGTGCCAGCAGCTTGGACAGGGGTACTACTGAAGCTTTCTTT
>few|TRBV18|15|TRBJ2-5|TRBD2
CASSRPAGVAETQYF
TGTGCCAGCTCACGACCGGCGGGGGTGGCAGAGACCCAGTACTTC
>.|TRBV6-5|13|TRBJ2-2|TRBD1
CANRGPVSGELFF
TGTGCCAACAGGGGGCCTGTCTCCGGGGAGCTGTTTTTT
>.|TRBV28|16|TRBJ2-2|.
CASSVGGLTYTGELFF
TGTGCCAGCAGTGTGGGGGGACTTACTTACACCGGGGAGCTGTTTTTT
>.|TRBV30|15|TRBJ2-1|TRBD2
CAWGTLGLAGGPRFF
TGTGCCTGGGGCACCTTGGGACTAGCGGGGGGGCCGAGGTTCTTC
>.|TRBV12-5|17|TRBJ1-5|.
CASGSPIQGGGHQPQHF
TGTGCTAGTGGTTCTCCGATTCAGGGAGGCGGACACCAGCCCCAGCATTTT
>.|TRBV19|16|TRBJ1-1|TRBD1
CASSTHNQGGNTEAFF
TGTGCCAGTAGTACACACAATCAGGGGGGGAACACTGAAGCTTTCTTT
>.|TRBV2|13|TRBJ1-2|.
CASSDTQFYGYTF
TGTGCCAGCAGTGATACGCAGTTCTATGGCTACACCTTC
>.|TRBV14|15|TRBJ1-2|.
CASSLKRGWNYGYTF
TGTGCCAGCAGCCTCAAAAGGGGTTGGAACTATGGCTACACCTTC
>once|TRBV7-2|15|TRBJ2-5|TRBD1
CASSLEGAVVETQYF
TGTGCCAGCAGCTTAGAGGGGGCGGTTGTGGAGACCCAGTACTTC
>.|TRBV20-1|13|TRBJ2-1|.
CSASIPASREQFF
TGCAGTGCTAGTATACCGGCTAGCAGGGAGCAGTTCTTC
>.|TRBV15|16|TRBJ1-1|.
CATSRGAGHRNTEAFF
TGTGCCACCAGCAGAGGAGCAGGGCATCGGAACACTGAAGCTTTCTTT
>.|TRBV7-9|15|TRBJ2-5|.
CASSLVGAGKETQYF
TGTGCCAGCAGCTTAGTAGGGGCCGGAAAAGAGACCCAGTACTTC
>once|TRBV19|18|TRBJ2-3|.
CASSPQGPGLGGTDTQYF
TGTGCCAGTAGTCCACAGGGACCCGGACTAGGGGGAACAGATACGCAGTATTTT
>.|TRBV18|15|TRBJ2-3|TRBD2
CASSSTSGGTDTQYF
TGTGCCAGCTCGTCGACTAGCGGAGGGACAGATACGCAGTATTTT
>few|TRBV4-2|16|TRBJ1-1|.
CASSQSAIGWDYEAFF
TGTGCCAGCAGCCAATCGGCAATCGGTTGGGACTACGAAGCTTTCTTT
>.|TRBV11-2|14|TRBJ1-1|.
CASSLLGGNTEAFF
TGTGCCAGCAGCTTACTCGGGGGGAACACTGAAGCTTTCTTT
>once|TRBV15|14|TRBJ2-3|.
CATSREAVTDTQYF
TGTGCCACCAGCAGAGAGGCAGTCACAGATACGCAGTATTTT
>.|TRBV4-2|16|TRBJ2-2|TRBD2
CASSKGTRGYTGELFF
TGTGCCAGCAGCAAGGGGACTAGAGGATACACCGGGGAGCTGTTTTTT
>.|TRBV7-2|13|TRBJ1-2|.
CAMPRGRDYGYTF
TGTGCCATGCCCCGGGGTAGAGACTATGGCTACACCTTC
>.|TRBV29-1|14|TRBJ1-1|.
CSVTRSGANTEAFF
TGCAGCGTTACCCGCTCAGGGGCGAACACTGAAGCTTTCTTT
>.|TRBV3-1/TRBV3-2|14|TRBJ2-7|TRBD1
CASSQGTGGYEQYF
TGTGCCAGCAGCCAGGGGACAGGGGGCTACGAGCAGTACTTC
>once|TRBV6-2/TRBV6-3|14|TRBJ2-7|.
CASSYMGPLYEQYF
TGTGCCAGCAGTTACATGGGGCCCCTCTACGAGCAGTACTTC
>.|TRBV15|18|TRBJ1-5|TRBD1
CATSREMEDRPRDQPQHF
TGTGCCACCAGCAGAGAAATGGAGGACAGGCCGAGGGATCAGCCCCAGCATTTT
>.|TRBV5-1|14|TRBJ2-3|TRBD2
CASSKAGATDTQYF
TGCGCCAGCAGCAAAGCGGGAGCCACAGATACGCAGTATTTT
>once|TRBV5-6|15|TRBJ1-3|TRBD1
CASSLDRGLGNTIYF
TGTGCCAGCAGCTTGGACAGGGGGCTAGGAAACACCATATATTTT
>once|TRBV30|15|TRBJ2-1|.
CAWSVAAGMVGEQFF
TGTGCCTGGAGTGTGGCGGCAGGGATGGTCGGTGAGCAGTTCTTC
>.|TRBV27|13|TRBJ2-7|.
CASSLGGDYEQYF
TGTGCCAGCAGTCTCGGGGGAGACTACGAGCAGTACTTC
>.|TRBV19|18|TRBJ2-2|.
CASSRRQQGREGTGELFF
TGTGCCAGTAGTCGACGCCAACAGGGAAGGGAGGGCACCGGGGAGCTGTTTTTT
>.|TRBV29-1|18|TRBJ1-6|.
CSVEDQGGSVILNSPLHF
TGCAGCGTTGAAGATCAGGGAGGGTCGGTTATCTTAAATTCACCCCTCCACTTT